This T cell receptor (beta chain) was found in a study of blood T cells in healthy people across ages. Next came a second PCR, run for about 7 to 11 cycles, which used a sample-barcoded 5' primer along with a J-beta primer mix. TCRdb reanalysed the 5' RACE reads using MiXCR and keeps one entry per CDR3 protein. Of more than 650,000 distinct CDR3 sequences listed, 20% to 25% were seen once; the top ten hold around a fifth. The V gene end was trimmed by 2 bases and the J gene end by 4 bases; junction bases not matched to a gene: 5. This CDR3 is 15 amino acids long. Germline V gene lookup returns CDR1 SGHVS and CDR2 FNYEAQ. The donors, aged about 6 to 100, were healthy Caucasians from Russia. PBMCs, at least 6 million per sample, were isolated.

V gene TRBV7-6 combines with J gene TRBJ1-3, with TRBD1 matching 7 bases. This TCR was recovered from a man in his sixties or seventies in good health. The sequencing input was blood. CDR3 DNA sequence: TGTGCCAGCAGCTTATCAGGCAGGGGGGGAAACACCATATATTTT. Translating gives CASSLSGRGGNTIYF.